Listed below are T cell receptor beta chains from one sample, sequenced in a study of blood T cell repertoires in COVID-19. The assay was immunoSEQ multiplex PCR, and TCRdb's table has in-frame clones only and misses some. Here the sample spans tens of thousands of clones, 85% to 90% being singletons. The sequenced sample was peripheral blood. These receptors were collected from a human donor with active COVID-19. The donor label of this sample is uncertain. Each CDR3 is given with its conserved first and last residue. D genes are given only for firm matches. Rows may omit the clone size; those that give it use once, few, many or a size class.

d_call: .; j_call: TRBJ2-5; v_call: TRBV5-6; clone_size: few; cdr3_nt: TGTGCCAGCAGCCCCGGGAGCAAAGAGACCCAGTACTTC; cdr3_aa: CASSPGSKETQYF
d_call: .; j_call: TRBJ1-1; v_call: TRBV15; clone_size: .; cdr3_nt: TGTGCCACATTTCGGACGACGGACGGGGGACCGGTCGCGGCTTTCTTT; cdr3_aa: CATFRTTDGGPVAAFF
d_call: TRBD2; j_call: TRBJ2-5; v_call: TRBV5-1; clone_size: .; cdr3_nt: TGCGCCAGCAGCCGCGACTGGGGGGGAGTTCAGACCCAGTACTTC; cdr3_aa: CASSRDWGGVQTQYF
d_call: TRBD2; j_call: TRBJ2-4; v_call: TRBV15; clone_size: .; cdr3_nt: TGTGCCACCAGCAGAGCGGGGGAGGGCAAAAACATTCAGTACTTC; cdr3_aa: CATSRAGEGKNIQYF
d_call: TRBD1; j_call: TRBJ2-2; v_call: TRBV2; clone_size: .; cdr3_nt: TGTGCCGGAAGAACAGGGGTGAGGAACACCGGGGAGCTGTTTTTT; cdr3_aa: CAGRTGVRNTGELFF
d_call: .; j_call: TRBJ2-7; v_call: TRBV14; clone_size: .; cdr3_nt: TGTGCCAGCAGCCAAGATCTTGCGTCCTACGAGCAGTACTTC; cdr3_aa: CASSQDLASYEQYF
d_call: .; j_call: TRBJ1-1; v_call: TRBV7-2; clone_size: .; cdr3_nt: TGTGCCAGCAGCGCCCAACAGGGCTGGAACACTGAAGCTTTCTTT; cdr3_aa: CASSAQQGWNTEAFF
d_call: TRBD1; j_call: TRBJ1-2; v_call: TRBV11-2; clone_size: .; cdr3_nt: TGTGCCAGCAGCTGGGACAGCAACTATGGCTACACCTTC; cdr3_aa: CASSWDSNYGYTF
d_call: .; j_call: TRBJ2-5; v_call: TRBV18; clone_size: once; cdr3_nt: TGTGCCAGCTCGCGGGGACAGCAAGAGACCCAGTACTTC; cdr3_aa: CASSRGQQETQYF
d_call: TRBD1; j_call: TRBJ1-2; v_call: TRBV9; clone_size: .; cdr3_nt: TGTGCCAGCAGCGTAAGGCAGGGGGACGACTATGGCTACACCTTC; cdr3_aa: CASSVRQGDDYGYTF
d_call: TRBD1; j_call: TRBJ1-2; v_call: TRBV5-4; clone_size: .; cdr3_nt: TGTGCCAGCAGCTTGGACGGGACAGGGGATGGCTACACCTTC; cdr3_aa: CASSLDGTGDGYTF
d_call: TRBD2; j_call: TRBJ2-1; v_call: TRBV9; clone_size: once; cdr3_nt: TGTGCCAGCAGCGCGACCGGTGGTAGCGGGGGGGTTAGCTCCTACAATGAGCAGTTCTTC; cdr3_aa: CASSATGGSGGVSSYNEQFF
d_call: .; j_call: TRBJ2-3; v_call: TRBV3-1/TRBV3-2; clone_size: .; cdr3_nt: TGTGCCAGCAGATCCAGGGGCACAGATACGCAGTATTTT; cdr3_aa: CASRSRGTDTQYF
d_call: .; j_call: TRBJ2-7; v_call: TRBV18; clone_size: .; cdr3_nt: TGTGCCAGCTCACCATTGGGGGACACCCCAAACGAGCAGTACTTC; cdr3_aa: CASSPLGDTPNEQYF
d_call: TRBD1; j_call: TRBJ1-4; v_call: TRBV7-9; clone_size: .; cdr3_nt: TGTGCCAGCAGCGTAATCGGGCAGGGGGAGGCTAATGAAAAACTGTTTTTT; cdr3_aa: CASSVIGQGEANEKLFF
d_call: .; j_call: TRBJ1-3; v_call: TRBV7-9; clone_size: .; cdr3_nt: TGTGCCAGCAGCGAGCCGGGGATCTCTGGAAACACCATATATTTT; cdr3_aa: CASSEPGISGNTIYF
d_call: TRBD1; j_call: TRBJ2-1; v_call: TRBV19; clone_size: .; cdr3_nt: TGTGCCAGTAGCAGTCTCGGACGGGACAGGGGCAATGAGCAGTTCTTC; cdr3_aa: CASSSLGRDRGNEQFF
d_call: TRBD1; j_call: TRBJ1-2; v_call: TRBV12-3/TRBV12-4; clone_size: .; cdr3_nt: TGTGCCAGCAGACCGACAGGGGGATGGGGCTACACCTTC; cdr3_aa: CASRPTGGWGYTF
d_call: .; j_call: TRBJ1-2; v_call: TRBV27; clone_size: .; cdr3_nt: TGTGCCAGCAGTTTAAGTCCCGGAGCGTCCATGTATGGCTACACCTTC; cdr3_aa: CASSLSPGASMYGYTF
d_call: .; j_call: TRBJ1-6; v_call: TRBV19; clone_size: .; cdr3_nt: TGTGCCAGTACGGTGGCAGGATATAATTCACCCCTCCACTTT; cdr3_aa: CASTVAGYNSPLHF
d_call: .; j_call: TRBJ1-5; v_call: TRBV6-2/TRBV6-3; clone_size: few; cdr3_nt: TGTGCCAGCAGTTACTCCGGTGGCAATCAGCCCCAGCATTTT; cdr3_aa: CASSYSGGNQPQHF
d_call: TRBD1; j_call: TRBJ1-1; v_call: TRBV18; clone_size: .; cdr3_nt: TGTGCCAGCTCACCGGGACAGGAGATGAACACTGAAGCTTTCTTT; cdr3_aa: CASSPGQEMNTEAFF
d_call: TRBD2; j_call: TRBJ2-1; v_call: TRBV5-8; clone_size: few; cdr3_nt: TGTGCCAGCAGCACACAACCGGGACTACAAAATGAGCAGTTCTTC; cdr3_aa: CASSTQPGLQNEQFF